These 8 T cell receptor beta chains were all obtained from the same sample, sequenced in a study of T cell responses to AZD1222 COVID-19 vaccine. Produced via immunoSEQ multiplex PCR; TCRdb's table is partial and in-frame only. The sample consists of about 170,000 clones, roughly 92% of them appearing once. The sample in question was peripheral blood, obtained on day 0 of AZD1222 vaccination. The receptors here all came from an adult in good health.

This clone has just one count. This sequence joins TRBV7-2 and TRBJ1-3; D gene ambiguous. There are 14 residues in the CDR3. The V gene lost 3 bases and the J gene lost 4 bases, with 10 bases spanning the gap. Germline V gives CDR1 SGHTA, CDR2 FQGNSA. Here the CDR3 DNA reads TGTGCCAGCAGCTTTTATGATGTCGGAAACACCATATATTTT. Translated: CASSFYDVGNTIYF.

The chain combines TRBV6-5 with TRBJ2-2; the D gene is possibly TRBD2 (5 bases). Germline V gives CDR1 MNHEY, CDR2 SVGAGI. The CDR3 is 14 amino acids. Trimming pared 1 base from V and 8 bases from J, leaving 11 bases between. In nucleotides, the CDR3 is TGTGCCAGCAGTTACTTAAGCGGTACAGGGGAGCTGTTTTTT. It yields the protein CASSYLSGTGELFF.

The CDR3: CASSYNRGRRNTEAFF. DNA for the CDR3: TGTGCCAGCAGCTACAACAGGGGGCGCCGGAACACTGAAGCTTTCTTT. V gene TRBV7-2 combines with J gene TRBJ1-1; 9 nucleotides align to TRBD1. V shed 4 bases and J 1 base; nucleotides not matched to a gene: 7. Germline lookup yields CDR1 SGHTA and CDR2 FQGNSA. This CDR3 spans 16 amino acids.

CDR3 amino acids: CASSRIRNQPQHF. As DNA, the CDR3 is TGTGCCAGCTCCAGGATCAGGAATCAGCCCCAGCATTTT. J is TRBJ1-5 and V is TRBV6-5, with D uncertain. The CDR3 sequence is 13 residues long. Looked up from germline, CDR1 is MNHEY and CDR2 is SVGAGI. V was pared by 8 bases and J by 4 bases, with 12 bases between.

This clone occurred once. The chain links TRBV6-5 to TRBJ2-1, with D perhaps assigned TRBD1 or TRBD2 (6 bases each). The CDR3 length is 13 residues. Germline CDR1 is MNHEY and CDR2 is SVGAGI. Trimming pared 7 bases from V and 5 bases from J, leaving 12 bases between. The CDR3 here is CASTQGTDNEQFF. In nucleotides, the CDR3 is TGTGCCAGCACCCAGGGGACTGACAATGAGCAGTTCTTC.

The chain combines TRBV11-3 with TRBJ2-1; 8 positions agree with TRBD1. With V trimmed by 5 bases and J by 5 bases, 8 bases remained unmatched. Germline V gene lookup returns CDR1 SGHNT and CDR2 YENEEA. This CDR3 spans 15 amino acids. Written as DNA, the CDR3 is TGTGCCAGCAGCCCTGGACAGGGTAGCAACAATGAGCAGTTCTTC. Amino acids: CASSPGQGSNNEQFF.

This sequence joins TRBV4-3 and TRBJ2-7; D call uncertain. V was trimmed by 1 base and J by 2 bases, leaving 6 bases between them. The length of the CDR3 is 13 residues. Germline CDR1 is LGHNA and CDR2 is YSLEER. CDR3 protein: CASSQGRTYEQYF. The DNA for the CDR3 is TGCGCCAGCAGCCAAGGGCGGACCTACGAGCAGTACTTC.

The V call is TRBV30, the J call TRBJ1-2; a possible D gene is TRBD1 (6 bases). The germline gives CDR1 GTSNPN, CDR2 SVGIG (reference sequence). The CDR3 length is 13 residues. V shed 0 bases and J shed 8 bases, with 13 bases lying between them. The CDR3 DNA reads as TGTGCCTGGAGTGTACAGGCAGGGGTAGGCTACACCTTC. As protein: CAWSVQAGVGYTF. The complete variable domain, with remaining parts taken from reference TRBV30 and TRBJ1-2, reads SQTIHQWPATLVQPVGSPLSLECTVEGTSNPNLYWYRQAAGRGLQLLFYSVGIGQISSEVPQNLSASRPQDRQFILSSKKLLLSDSGFYLCAWSVQAGVGYTFGSGTRLTVV.